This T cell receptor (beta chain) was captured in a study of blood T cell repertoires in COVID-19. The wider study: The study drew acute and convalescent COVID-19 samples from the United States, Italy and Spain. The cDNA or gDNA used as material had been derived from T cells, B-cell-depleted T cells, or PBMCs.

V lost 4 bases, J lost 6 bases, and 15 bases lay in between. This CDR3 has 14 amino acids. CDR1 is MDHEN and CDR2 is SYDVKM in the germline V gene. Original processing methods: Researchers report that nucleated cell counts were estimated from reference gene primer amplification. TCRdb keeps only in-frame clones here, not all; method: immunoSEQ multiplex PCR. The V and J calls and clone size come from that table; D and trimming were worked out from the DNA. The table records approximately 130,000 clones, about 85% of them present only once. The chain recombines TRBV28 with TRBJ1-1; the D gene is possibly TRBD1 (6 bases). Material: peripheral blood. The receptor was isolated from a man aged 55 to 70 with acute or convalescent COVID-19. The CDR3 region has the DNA TGTGCCAGCAGTTCGCGGACAGTTGAGGCTGAAGCTTTCTTT. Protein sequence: CASSSRTVEAEAFF.